This entry is about one TCR beta chain. Its antigen remains unknown. Looked up from germline, CDR1 is SEHNR and CDR2 is FQNEAQ (reference sequence). The CDR3 has 14 residues. V was shortened by 0 bases and J by 5 bases, with 11 bases between the two germline ends. This record comes from a study of T cell repertoires in cytomegalovirus infection. On the study more broadly: The authors used CMV epitopes that were HLA-C-restricted (recently identified) and HLA-B-restricted (well studied). Public TCR beta signature analysis indicated the presence of both CMV infection and matching HLA type. Study observations and caveats: Carriage of CMV together with the relevant HLA was identifiable through cumulative public TCR beta family frequency. In two of eight donors, the top clonotype was HLA-C-restricted CMV-specific.

TCRdb processed the reads anew with MiXCR; each CDR3 protein has one entry. The sample yields approximately 110,000 distinct CDR3 sequences, roughly 31% seen once. The origin of this receptor is a human donor in good health (CMV status not recorded). Some clones in this sample may be carry-over from other donors' samples. This sample comprised CD8+ T cells from cultured PBMCs, obtained from culture after CMV antigen stimulation. V is TRBV7-9 and J is TRBJ2-7, with D possibly matching TRBD1 (6 bases). Here the CDR3 reads CASSLARRGHEQYF. The CDR3 nucleotides read TGTGCCAGCAGCTTAGCGCGCAGGGGCCACGAGCAGTACTTC. The entire variable domain, with the rest obtained from reference TRBV7-9 and TRBJ2-7, is as follows: DTGVSQNPRHKITKRGQNVTFRCDPISEHNRLYWYRQTLGQGPEFLTYFQNEAQLEKSRLLSDRFSAERPKGSFSTLEIQRTEQGDSAMYLCASSLARRGHEQYFGPGTRLTVT.